This T cell receptor beta chain was captured in a study of beta chain features in type 1 diabetes. Study summary: Examined across all samples were about 110,000,000 sorted cells.

Points from the study as a whole: Moderate yet significant TCRB CDR3 shortening was seen in Type 1 diabetes patients in all four CD4+ subsets. Compared with healthy donors, patients appeared to share more similar naive, central memory and regulatory TCRB repertoires.

This clone was detected a few times. Its antigen remains unidentified. The whole isolated RNA underwent reverse transcription, so sequencing captured expressed TCRB transcripts. Clones were sequenced by immunoSEQ multiplex PCR, and TCRdb holds only the in-frame ones, with some missing. The sample has roughly 330,000 clones, roughly 11% seen once. The CDR3 spans 14 residues. V lost 6 bases, J lost 1 base, and 6 bases stayed unmatched. The germline CDR1 and CDR2 sequences are SGHVS and FQNEAQ. The specimen was naive CD4+ T cells from blood. The source is a woman in her 30s in good health. V is TRBV7-8 and J is TRBJ2-7; 7 bases are shared with TRBD1. Written as DNA, the CDR3 is TGTGCCAGCAGAACCAGACAGGGATCCTACGAGCAGTACTTC. It translates to CASRTRQGSYEQYF.